The TCR beta chain described here comes from a study of cytomegalovirus exposure and HLA in healthy donors. For the study at large: From donors who were HLA-typed, an early data release held approximately 80 million unique TCRs.

Both 60 Vbeta primers and 13 Jbeta primers went into the PCR. Repertoires were generated with immunoSEQ multiplex PCR, while TCRdb's copy carries only in-frame clones and drops some. Seen here are more than 150,000 clones, roughly 78% observed once, and the top ten hold 1.5% to 2%. V lost 0 bases and J lost 4, with 13 bases in between. The CDR3 has 16 residues. The germline V gene has CDR1 SGHKS and CDR2 YYEKEE (reference sequence). The V gene is TRBV5-5, the J gene TRBJ2-2; a possible D gene is TRBD1 (5 bases). Sequencing was done on a sample of PBMCs. The TCR was taken from a woman aged 30 to 39 in good health and CMV-seronegative. This chain's CDR3 is CASSLESGKVTGELFF. The DNA of the CDR3 is TGTGCCAGCAGCTTGGAATCAGGGAAGGTCACCGGGGAGCTGTTTTTT.